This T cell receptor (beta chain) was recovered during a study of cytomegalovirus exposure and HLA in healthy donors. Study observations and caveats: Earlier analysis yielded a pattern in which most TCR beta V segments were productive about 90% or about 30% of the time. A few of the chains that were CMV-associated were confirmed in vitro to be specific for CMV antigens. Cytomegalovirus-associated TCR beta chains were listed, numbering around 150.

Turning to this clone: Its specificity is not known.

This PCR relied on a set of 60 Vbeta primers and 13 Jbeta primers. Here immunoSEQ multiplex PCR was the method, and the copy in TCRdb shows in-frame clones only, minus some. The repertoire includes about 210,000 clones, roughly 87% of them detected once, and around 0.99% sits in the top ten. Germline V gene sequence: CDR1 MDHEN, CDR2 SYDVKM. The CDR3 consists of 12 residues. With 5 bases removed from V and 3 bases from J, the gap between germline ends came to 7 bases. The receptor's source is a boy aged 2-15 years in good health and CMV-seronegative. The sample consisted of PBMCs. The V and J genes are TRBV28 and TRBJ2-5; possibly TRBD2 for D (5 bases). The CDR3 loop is CASSLGEETQYF. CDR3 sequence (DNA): TGTGCCAGCAGTCTGGGAGAAGAGACCCAGTACTTC.